A selection of T cell receptor beta chains follows, all from one sample in a study of shared T cell receptors in the human thymus. The protocol was immunoSEQ multiplex PCR, while the TCRdb copy is restricted to in-frame clones and leaves out a portion. Of about 660,000 clones in the sample, around 87% are singletons; the top ten hold about 0.0094%. This same sample was also taken into another study, of human thymus T cells.

Sequenced sample: thymocytes. The receptors were gathered from a boy less than two years old with a congenital heart defect. CDR3s leave out the opening cysteine and the closing phenylalanine or tryptophan. A D gene is named only where the DNA matches it firmly.

CDR3 length: 14
V gene: TRBV18
D gene: TRBD1
J gene: TRBJ2-1
CDR3 protein: ASSPPLGQRYNEQF

CDR3 length: 15
V gene: TRBV5-8
D gene: TRBD1
J gene: TRBJ2-7
CDR3 protein: ASSLLGTGDVPYEQY

CDR3 length: 13
V gene: TRBV30
D gene: TRBD1
J gene: TRBJ2-3
CDR3 protein: AWSVRDRETDTQY

CDR3 length: 15
V gene: TRBV5-6
D gene: TRBD1
J gene: TRBJ1-2
CDR3 protein: ASSQKKRTGDPWGYT

CDR3 length: 12
V gene: TRBV10-3
D gene: -
J gene: TRBJ2-2
CDR3 protein: AISKTGNTGELF

CDR3 length: 13
V gene: TRBV7-2
D gene: TRBD2
J gene: TRBJ2-7
CDR3 protein: ASSGRLAADYEQY

CDR3 length: 12
V gene: TRBV2
D gene: TRBD1
J gene: TRBJ2-7
CDR3 protein: ASMIWTGENEQY

CDR3 length: 14
V gene: TRBV9
D gene: TRBD2
J gene: TRBJ2-7
CDR3 protein: ASSVGGTSGSGEQY

CDR3 length: 14
V gene: TRBV4-3
D gene: TRBD2
J gene: TRBJ2-7
CDR3 protein: ASSQAWTSGSNEQY

CDR3 length: 15
V gene: TRBV28
D gene: TRBD2
J gene: TRBJ2-3
CDR3 protein: ASSRLAGGLITDTQY

CDR3 length: 13
V gene: TRBV11-2
D gene: -
J gene: TRBJ2-7
CDR3 protein: ASSGGGAGSYEQY

CDR3 length: 13
V gene: TRBV4-3
D gene: -
J gene: TRBJ1-1
CDR3 protein: ASSQDGARNTEAF

CDR3 length: 15
V gene: TRBV12-5
D gene: TRBD1
J gene: TRBJ1-2
CDR3 protein: ASGLGGQDFFSVSYT

CDR3 length: 14
V gene: TRBV28
D gene: TRBD2
J gene: TRBJ2-7
CDR3 protein: ASRGLAGDVTYEQY

CDR3 length: 12
V gene: TRBV9
D gene: -
J gene: TRBJ1-6
CDR3 protein: ASSAQGYNSPLH

CDR3 length: 13
V gene: TRBV5-1
D gene: TRBD1
J gene: TRBJ2-3
CDR3 protein: ASSGTGVLTDTQY

CDR3 length: 13
V gene: TRBV5-1
D gene: -
J gene: TRBJ2-7
CDR3 protein: ASSLGQGSSYEQY

CDR3 length: 9
V gene: TRBV29-1
D gene: TRBD2
J gene: TRBJ2-1
CDR3 protein: SGPGLHEQF

CDR3 length: 18
V gene: TRBV4-3
D gene: TRBD2
J gene: TRBJ2-3
CDR3 protein: ASSQDWTRKSVGTGDTQY

CDR3 length: 12
V gene: TRBV6-5
D gene: TRBD1
J gene: TRBJ1-2
CDR3 protein: ASSPNRGFLDYT

CDR3 length: 12
V gene: TRBV7-6
D gene: TRBD1
J gene: TRBJ2-5
CDR3 protein: ASSPGTVQETQY

CDR3 length: 13
V gene: TRBV6-5
D gene: TRBD1
J gene: TRBJ1-3
CDR3 protein: ASRNRGFSGNTIY

CDR3 length: 14
V gene: TRBV5-6
D gene: TRBD2
J gene: TRBJ2-7
CDR3 protein: ASSSLLVAGPYEQY

CDR3 length: 14
V gene: TRBV7-9
D gene: -
J gene: TRBJ1-2
CDR3 protein: ASSLVEERDIDGYT

CDR3 length: 13
V gene: TRBV5-4
D gene: TRBD1
J gene: TRBJ2-4
CDR3 protein: ASSRAGTERNIQY

CDR3 length: 12
V gene: TRBV28
D gene: TRBD1
J gene: TRBJ1-5
CDR3 protein: ASSFRTGFQPQH

CDR3 length: 13
V gene: TRBV14
D gene: -
J gene: TRBJ1-4
CDR3 protein: ASRRDNQTNEKLF

CDR3 length: 18
V gene: TRBV27
D gene: TRBD1
J gene: TRBJ1-5
CDR3 protein: ASSAYRGGPSLASNQPQH

CDR3 length: 16
V gene: TRBV4-2
D gene: -
J gene: TRBJ1-1
CDR3 protein: ASSQDMVPTGYRSEAF

CDR3 length: 13
V gene: TRBV6-5
D gene: TRBD1
J gene: TRBJ2-7
CDR3 protein: ASSTDLTGGYEQY

CDR3 length: 12
V gene: TRBV7-9
D gene: -
J gene: TRBJ2-7
CDR3 protein: ASSSQGIGYEQY

CDR3 length: 16
V gene: TRBV11-2
D gene: TRBD2
J gene: TRBJ2-5
CDR3 protein: ASSLEGFRTSGQETQY

CDR3 length: 14
V gene: TRBV9
D gene: -
J gene: TRBJ1-3
CDR3 protein: ASSVGSRDAGNTIY

CDR3 length: 11
V gene: TRBV6-6
D gene: -
J gene: TRBJ2-3
CDR3 protein: ASRGYREDTQY

CDR3 length: 11
V gene: TRBV28
D gene: -
J gene: TRBJ2-7
CDR3 protein: ASETDGSYEQY

CDR3 length: 10
V gene: TRBV9
D gene: -
J gene: TRBJ2-1
CDR3 protein: ASSVGVSEQF

CDR3 length: 14
V gene: TRBV7-3
D gene: TRBD1
J gene: TRBJ2-5
CDR3 protein: ASSTGEHRGQETQY

CDR3 length: 12
V gene: TRBV2
D gene: TRBD1
J gene: TRBJ1-6
CDR3 protein: ASSVTGEDSPLH

CDR3 length: 14
V gene: TRBV29-1
D gene: -
J gene: TRBJ1-3
CDR3 protein: SVELLQANSGNTIY

CDR3 length: 14
V gene: TRBV5-5
D gene: TRBD1
J gene: TRBJ1-3
CDR3 protein: ASSWDRGSSGNTIY

CDR3 length: 19
V gene: TRBV5-1
D gene: TRBD1
J gene: TRBJ2-2
CDR3 protein: ASSLTRIPYRTGRDTGELF

CDR3 length: 14
V gene: TRBV7-6
D gene: TRBD2
J gene: TRBJ2-3
CDR3 protein: ASSLVTSPLGDTQY

CDR3 length: 14
V gene: TRBV4-3
D gene: TRBD2
J gene: TRBJ2-2
CDR3 protein: ASSQGLAGHTGELF

CDR3 length: 11
V gene: TRBV5-8
D gene: -
J gene: TRBJ1-4
CDR3 protein: ASSRRGNEKLF

CDR3 length: 12
V gene: TRBV28
D gene: -
J gene: TRBJ2-2
CDR3 protein: ASSETRNPGELF

CDR3 length: 12
V gene: TRBV27
D gene: TRBD2
J gene: TRBJ2-7
CDR3 protein: ASRGERGAYEQY

CDR3 length: 12
V gene: TRBV14
D gene: -
J gene: TRBJ2-3
CDR3 protein: ASSRVGRTDTQY

CDR3 length: 17
V gene: TRBV28
D gene: TRBD1
J gene: TRBJ2-6
CDR3 protein: ASSLNPGTGGFGANVLT

CDR3 length: 10
V gene: TRBV9
D gene: -
J gene: TRBJ1-2
CDR3 protein: ASSSGRYGYT

CDR3 length: 12
V gene: TRBV14
D gene: TRBD1
J gene: TRBJ1-1
CDR3 protein: ASRGDRGRTEAF

CDR3 length: 11
V gene: TRBV2
D gene: -
J gene: TRBJ2-3
CDR3 protein: ASSNNGLDTQY

CDR3 length: 13
V gene: TRBV7-8
D gene: TRBD2
J gene: TRBJ2-7
CDR3 protein: ASSLARTSSYEQY

CDR3 length: 12
V gene: TRBV25-1
D gene: -
J gene: -
CDR3 protein: ASSSGPSSYEQY

CDR3 length: 14
V gene: TRBV19
D gene: TRBD2
J gene: TRBJ2-2
CDR3 protein: ASSMELADVTGELF

CDR3 length: 9
V gene: TRBV23-1
D gene: -
J gene: TRBJ2-7
CDR3 protein: ASSLYYEQY

CDR3 length: 11
V gene: TRBV27
D gene: -
J gene: TRBJ2-7
CDR3 protein: ASSQGLTYEQY

CDR3 length: 18
V gene: TRBV10-3
D gene: -
J gene: TRBJ2-5
CDR3 protein: AISESWGGGSRADQETQY

CDR3 length: 13
V gene: TRBV19
D gene: TRBD1
J gene: TRBJ1-2
CDR3 protein: ASTATGPLFYGYT

CDR3 length: 16
V gene: TRBV2
D gene: TRBD2
J gene: TRBJ2-7
CDR3 protein: ASSDPRTSGKKGYEQY